The rows below give T cell receptor beta chains drawn from one sample of a study of blood T cells in healthy people across ages. TCRdb re-analysed the 5' RACE reads in MiXCR, keeping a single row per CDR3 protein. This table holds approximately 800,000 distinct CDR3 sequences, around a quarter found once. The data were also submitted as part of a second study, on T cells of mothers and their children.

The source material was blood. These receptors came from a boy aged 10-17 years in good health. CDR3s include the opening cysteine and the closing phenylalanine or tryptophan. D genes are given only for firm matches. Clone size is stated in some rows and not others, as once, few, many or a class when expanded.

d_call	j_call	clone_size	v_call	cdr3_nt	cdr3_aa
TRBD2	TRBJ2-5	NA	TRBV29-1	TGCAGCGTGAAGAGGACTAGCGGGAGACGAGGGGAGCAGTACTTC	CSVKRTSGRRGEQYF
NA	TRBJ2-7	NA	TRBV7-9	TGTGCCAGCAGCTTAGGACTGCAACTCTACGAGCAGTACTTC	CASSLGLQLYEQYF
NA	TRBJ2-5	many	TRBV28	TGTGCCAGCAGTTTGGAGACCCAGTACTTC	CASSLETQYF
NA	TRBJ2-1	NA	TRBV4-1	TGCGCCAGCAGCCAACGAATTCTCGGGTCCAACAATGAGCAGTTCTTC	CASSQRILGSNNEQFF
NA	TRBJ1-6	few	TRBV12-3/TRBV12-4	TGTGCCAGCAGTTTGGATAGCGGCCATTCACCCCTCCACTTT	CASSLDSGHSPLHF
TRBD2	TRBJ2-5	NA	TRBV7-2	TGTGCCAGCAGCTCCCACGTAGCGGGAAGCCAAGAGACCCAGTACTTC	CASSSHVAGSQETQYF
TRBD2	TRBJ2-7	NA	TRBV3-1	TGTGCCAGCAGCCAAGGGACTAGCGTCGAGCAGTACTTC	CASSQGTSVEQYF
NA	TRBJ2-2	few	TRBV5-1	TGCGCCAGCAGCTTGGCCGCTAGGGCGGAGACCGGGGAGCTGTTTTTT	CASSLAARAETGELFF
NA	TRBJ1-3	NA	TRBV12-3/TRBV12-4	TGTGCCAGCAGACCCTCAGGAAGCACCATATATTTT	CASRPSGSTIYF
TRBD1	TRBJ2-7	NA	TRBV13	TGTGCCAGCAGCTTATCGGGACAGCACTACGAGCAGTACTTC	CASSLSGQHYEQYF
TRBD1	TRBJ2-7	NA	TRBV27	TGTGCCAGCAGCTCGACAGGGAATAACTACGAGCAGTACTTC	CASSSTGNNYEQYF
TRBD1	TRBJ2-5	NA	TRBV27	TGTGCCAGCAAGTCGGACAGGGGTACGGAGACCCAGTACTTC	CASKSDRGTETQYF
TRBD1	TRBJ1-3	NA	TRBV10-3	TGTGCCATCAGTGAGCCAGGACAGGCTGGAAACACCATATATTTT	CAISEPGQAGNTIYF
NA	TRBJ1-3	few	TRBV20-1	TGCAGTTTGGACACTGGAAACACCATATATTTT	CSLDTGNTIYF
NA	TRBJ2-2	NA	TRBV7-2	TGTGCCAGCAGCTCATCGCGCAGCGACTACACCGGGGAGCTGTTTTTT	CASSSSRSDYTGELFF
NA	TRBJ2-4	few	TRBV12-3/TRBV12-4	TGTGCCAGCAGTTTGGGGGGGGCTTCAGAAAACATTCAGTACTTC	CASSLGGASENIQYF
NA	TRBJ1-4	few	TRBV27	TGTGCCAGCAGTTACTGGCAGGGCAGCGAAAAACTGTTTTTT	CASSYWQGSEKLFF
NA	TRBJ1-5	few	TRBV3-1	TGTGCCAGCAGCCCGGCCGTGGGACAGCCCCAGCATTTT	CASSPAVGQPQHF
NA	TRBJ2-7	NA	TRBV7-3	TGTGCCAGCAGCTTAGGCAGGGACCTCTACGAGCAGTACTTC	CASSLGRDLYEQYF
TRBD1	TRBJ1-5	once	TRBV4-1	TGCGCCAGCAGCCAGACAGGGTTGCCTCAGCCCCAGCATTTT	CASSQTGLPQPQHF
TRBD2	TRBJ2-1	NA	TRBV6-5	TGTGCCAGCATTTGGACGGCACTAGCGGGACGGGAGCAGTTCTTC	CASIWTALAGREQFF
TRBD2	TRBJ2-3	NA	TRBV29-1	TGCAGCGTTTGGACTAGCAACGATCCAGATACGCAGTATTTT	CSVWTSNDPDTQYF
NA	TRBJ2-5	NA	TRBV6-4	TGTGCCAGCAGTGACCAGCCAGGGGCCCAAGAGACCCAGTACTTC	CASSDQPGAQETQYF